This TCR beta chain was sequenced during a study of OX40 agonist ivuxolimab in advanced cancers. In the study overall: Patients were under 90% male with ages roughly 20 to 90, mean 60.

Turning to this clone: The antigen is not known.

Study findings and constraints: Certain nonresponding patients likewise had low normalized T-cell clonal expansion.

Assay: immunoSEQ multiplex PCR; the TCRdb copy retains only in-frame clones and omits some. The sample lists approximately 59,000 clones; approximately 89% were seen once. Deletions cut 5 bases from V and 4 bases from J, with 18 bases between. This CDR3 spans 16 amino acids. Germline V gene data show CDR1 as LNHNV and CDR2 as YYDKDF (reference sequence). This receptor was identified in an adult with an advanced solid tumor such as melanoma, head and neck, liver or kidney cancer. The sequencing used CD4+ or CD8+ T cells sorted from blood, collected in a trial of the OX40 agonist ivuxolimab. The gene calls are TRBV15 and TRBJ1-3, with a tentative D call TRBD1 (5 bases). The DNA of the CDR3 is TGTGCCACCAGCCCGGGGGGGTTCGCGTTGGGAAACACCATATATTTT. Translated: CATSPGGFALGNTIYF.